The following is a TCR beta chain sequence with its context. Its target is unknown. The data belong to a study of T cells expressing NK-cell markers. Background on the study: Repertoires of TCR beta were obtained from T cells sorted as CD3+CD56+NKG2C+, CD3+CD56+NKG2C- and CD3+CD56-NKG2C+. Study-level points and caveats: Also leading the CD3+CD56-NKG2C+ fraction in several donors were these clonotypes.

A 5'RACE template switching approach incorporating UMIs was used to make TCR beta cDNA. From the 5' RACE reads, TCRdb lists one entry per CDR3 protein and no DNA. The record lists more than 400,000 distinct CDR3 sequences, of which the ten most abundant hold 7.3%. Germline-derived CDR1 and CDR2 are SGDLS and YYNGEE. This CDR3 is built from 18 residues. What was sequenced was blood T cells: a sorted CD56 or NKG2C T cell subset, CD4+ or CD8+ T cells, or bulk PBMC T cells (not recorded which). The rearrangement uses TRBV9 and TRBJ2-5; lacking DNA, the TRBD2 call made by TCRdb goes unchecked. This clonotype was obtained from a woman aged 18-69 years in good health. CDR3 region: CASSVRLAGSGLRETQYF.